This T cell receptor (beta chain) came from a study of shared clonotypes between healthy human individuals. In germline, CDR1 is ENHRY, CDR2 SYGVKD. The ends were cut back, 4 bases at V and 1 base at J, with 11 bases in the middle. The CDR3 consists of 14 residues. Data came from immunoSEQ multiplex PCR; TCRdb stores just in-frame clones and leaves some out. The sample includes approximately 2,000,000 clones, 93% of them seen just once. Naivety among CD8 cells was defined by CD45RO negativity and positive CCR7 selection, thereby excluding terminally differentiated effector memory CD45RA+ cells. Only one count was recorded for this clone.

This chain joins TRBV10-3 and TRBJ2-7; D is undetermined. The receptor was isolated from a man younger than 35 in good health. Some clones in this sample may be carry-over from other donors' samples. Sequencing was performed on naive CD8+ T cells from PBMCs. In nucleotides, the CDR3 is TGTGCCATCAGTGCTACCGGACCTTCCTACGAGCAGTACTTC. Its protein product is CAISATGPSYEQYF.